This T cell receptor (beta chain) was recovered during a study of cytomegalovirus exposure and HLA in healthy donors. Study at large: Most genotyped donors, roughly 80% of about 430, had Caucasian-associated genetic ancestry. Study conclusions and caveats: Common viral pathogens (according to a later analysis) appeared linked to several of the most significant clusters.

Remarks on this clone: Its target is unknown.

The primer mix had 60 Vbeta and 13 Jbeta primers. Assay: immunoSEQ multiplex PCR; the TCRdb copy retains only in-frame clones and omits some. Of about 190,000 clones listed, around 75% are singletons. Trimming cost V 4 bases and J 0 bases, with 6 bases left between them. Germline CDR1 reads LNHDA; CDR2 reads SQIVND (reference sequence). The CDR3 contains 13 residues. The TCR originated in a woman aged 25 to 45 in good health and CMV-seropositive. Sequencing was done on a sample of PBMCs. The chain combines TRBV19 with TRBJ1-1; maybe TRBD1 (5 bases). The CDR3 DNA reads TGTGCCAGTAGTACGACAGTGAACACTGAAGCTTTCTTT. Its protein is CASSTTVNTEAFF.